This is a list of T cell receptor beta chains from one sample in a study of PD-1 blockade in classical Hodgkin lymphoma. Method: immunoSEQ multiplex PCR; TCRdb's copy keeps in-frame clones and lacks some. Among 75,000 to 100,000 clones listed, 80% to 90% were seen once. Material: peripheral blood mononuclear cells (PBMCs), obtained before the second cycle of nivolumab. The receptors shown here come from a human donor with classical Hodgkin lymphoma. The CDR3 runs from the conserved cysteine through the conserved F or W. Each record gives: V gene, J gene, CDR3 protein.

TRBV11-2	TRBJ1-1	CASSFGRRGGGDTEAFF
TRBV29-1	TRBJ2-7	CSVGGHPSEQYF
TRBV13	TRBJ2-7	CASSAFSGRVYEQYF
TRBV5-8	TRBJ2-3	CASSLEGGSTDTQYF
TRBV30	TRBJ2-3	CAWSFGQGADTQYF
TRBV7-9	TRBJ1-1	CASSSDGGYTEAFF
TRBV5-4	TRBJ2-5	CASSLGGNQETQYF
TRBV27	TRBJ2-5	CASSRGLAGEAQETQYF
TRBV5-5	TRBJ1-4	CASSFERGREHEKLFF
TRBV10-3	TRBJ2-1	CAISESLAGGLREQFF
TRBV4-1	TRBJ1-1	CASSQYPGSPLGTEAFF
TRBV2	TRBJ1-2	CASSGWYGDSHGYTF
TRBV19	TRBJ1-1	CASSIRGPLAEAFF
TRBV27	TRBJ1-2	CASRRQPSYGYTF
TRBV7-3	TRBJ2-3	CASSRAGAFSDTQYF
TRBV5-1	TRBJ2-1	CASSWPHSGIAYNEQFF
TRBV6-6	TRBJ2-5	CASSLERKETQYF
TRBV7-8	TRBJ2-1	CASSLAQRVRSYNEQFF
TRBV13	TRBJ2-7	CASSWTVGTGGHEQYF
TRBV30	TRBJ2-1	CAPGTSGSNEQFF
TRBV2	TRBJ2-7	CASSTYYEQYF
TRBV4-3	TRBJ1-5	CASSQESGAGQPQHF
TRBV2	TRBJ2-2	CASRSTGLGTGELFF
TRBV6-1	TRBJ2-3	CASSEAPLAGGPDTQYF
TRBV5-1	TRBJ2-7	CASSLGSGQPYEQYF
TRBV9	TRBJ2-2	CASSVTGVNTGELFF
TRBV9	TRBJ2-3	CASSVQQGGTDTQYF
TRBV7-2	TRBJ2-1	CASSLERNEQFF
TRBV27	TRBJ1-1	CASSFSAGYTEAFF
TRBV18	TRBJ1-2	CASSPPATGPGYTF